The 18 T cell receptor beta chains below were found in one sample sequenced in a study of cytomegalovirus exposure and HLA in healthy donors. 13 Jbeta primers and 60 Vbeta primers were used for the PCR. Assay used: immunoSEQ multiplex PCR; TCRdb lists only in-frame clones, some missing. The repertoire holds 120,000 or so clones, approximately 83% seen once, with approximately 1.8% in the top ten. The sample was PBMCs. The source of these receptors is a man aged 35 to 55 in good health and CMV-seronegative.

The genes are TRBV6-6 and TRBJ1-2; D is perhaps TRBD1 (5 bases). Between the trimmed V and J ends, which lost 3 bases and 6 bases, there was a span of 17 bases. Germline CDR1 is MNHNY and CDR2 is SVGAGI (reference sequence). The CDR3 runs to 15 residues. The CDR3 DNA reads TGTGCCAGCAGTTATCCGGGCGACAGAAGGGATGGCTACACCTTC. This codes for CASSYPGDRRDGYTF.

Here the CDR3 reads CAWSVGGVGRSNTEAFF. The CDR3, as DNA: TGTGCCTGGAGTGTAGGAGGCGTAGGGCGGTCAAATACTGAAGCTTTCTTT. The V gene is TRBV30, the J gene TRBJ1-1, with no clear D. Germline-derived CDR1 and CDR2 are GTSNPN and SVGIG (reference sequence). The length of the CDR3 is 17 residues. The germline V and J ends were trimmed by 0 bases and 5 bases, with 22 bases remaining between them.

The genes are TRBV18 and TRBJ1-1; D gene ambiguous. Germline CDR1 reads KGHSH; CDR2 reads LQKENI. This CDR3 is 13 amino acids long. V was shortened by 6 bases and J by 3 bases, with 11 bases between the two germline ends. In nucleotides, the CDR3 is TGTGCCAGCTCCTTGGCCTTTGACACTGAAGCTTTCTTT. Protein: CASSLAFDTEAFF.

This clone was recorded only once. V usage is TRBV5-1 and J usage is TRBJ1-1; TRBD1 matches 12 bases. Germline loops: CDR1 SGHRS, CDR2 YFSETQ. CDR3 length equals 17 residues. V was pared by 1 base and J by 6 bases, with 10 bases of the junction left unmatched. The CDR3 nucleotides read TGCGCCAGCAGCTTGTATCCTGGGGGGACAGGGGGCTCTGAAGCTTTCTTT. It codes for CASSLYPGGTGGSEAFF.

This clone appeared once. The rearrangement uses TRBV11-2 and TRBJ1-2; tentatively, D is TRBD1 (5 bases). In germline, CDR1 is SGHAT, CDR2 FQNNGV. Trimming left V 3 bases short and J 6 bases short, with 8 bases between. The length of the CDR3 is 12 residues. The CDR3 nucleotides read TGTGCCAGCAGCTTGGCAGGGAATGGCTACACCTTC. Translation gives CASSLAGNGYTF. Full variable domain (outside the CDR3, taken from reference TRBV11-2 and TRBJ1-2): EAGVAQSPRYKIIEKRQSVAFWCNPISGHATLYWYQQILGQGPKLLIQFQNNGVVDDSQLPKDRFSAERLKGVDSTLKIQPAKLEDSAVYLCASSLAGNGYTFGSGTRLTVV.

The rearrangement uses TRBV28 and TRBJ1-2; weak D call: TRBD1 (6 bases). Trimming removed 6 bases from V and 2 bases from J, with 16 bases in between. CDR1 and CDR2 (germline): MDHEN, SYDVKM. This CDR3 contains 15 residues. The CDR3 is CASRIARGLNYGYTF. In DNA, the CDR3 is TGTGCCAGCAGGATAGCCAGGGGCTTAAACTATGGCTACACCTTC.

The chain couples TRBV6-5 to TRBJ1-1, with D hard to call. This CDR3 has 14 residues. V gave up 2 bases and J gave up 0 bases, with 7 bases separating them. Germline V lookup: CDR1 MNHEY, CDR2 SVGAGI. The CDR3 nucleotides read TGTGCCAGCAGTTACGGCCAGATGAACACTGAAGCTTTCTTT. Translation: CASSYGQMNTEAFF.

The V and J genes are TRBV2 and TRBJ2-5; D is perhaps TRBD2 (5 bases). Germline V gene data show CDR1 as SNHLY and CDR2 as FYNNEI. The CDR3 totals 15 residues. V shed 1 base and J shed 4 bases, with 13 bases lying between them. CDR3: CASSEGTPRGETQYF. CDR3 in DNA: TGTGCCAGCAGTGAAGGGACTCCCCGGGGAGAGACCCAGTACTTC.

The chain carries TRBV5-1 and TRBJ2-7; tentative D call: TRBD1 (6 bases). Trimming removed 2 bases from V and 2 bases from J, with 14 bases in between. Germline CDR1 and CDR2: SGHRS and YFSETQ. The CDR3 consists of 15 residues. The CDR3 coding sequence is TGCGCCAGCAGCTTATCTCCGGGACAAGCCTACGAGCAGTACTTC. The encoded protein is CASSLSPGQAYEQYF.

The CDR3 loop reads CAWSSEDTQYF. The CDR3 DNA reads as TGTGCCTGGAGTTCAGAAGATACGCAGTATTTT. V usage is TRBV30 and J usage is TRBJ2-3; D is undetermined. Per the germline V gene, CDR1 is GTSNPN and CDR2 is SVGIG (reference sequence). The CDR3 is made up of 11 amino acids. V lost 2 bases and J 5 bases, leaving 5 bases between the germline ends.

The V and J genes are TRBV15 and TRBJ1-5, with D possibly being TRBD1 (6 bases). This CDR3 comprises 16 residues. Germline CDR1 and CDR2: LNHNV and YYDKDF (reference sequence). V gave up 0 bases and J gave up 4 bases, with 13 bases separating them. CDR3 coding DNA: TGTGCCACCAGCAGAGATCACGGGGGGGCGAATCAGCCCCAGCATTTT. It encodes CATSRDHGGANQPQHF.

CDR3 sequence reads: CASSSMGGNTEAFF. The CDR3 DNA sequence: TGTGCCAGCAGTTCCATGGGAGGGAACACTGAAGCTTTCTTT. The chain combines TRBV6-1 with TRBJ1-1; D is ambiguous. Per germline, CDR1 MNHNS and CDR2 SASEGT. The CDR3 covers 14 residues. Trimming stripped 5 bases from V and 1 base from J, with 11 bases between.

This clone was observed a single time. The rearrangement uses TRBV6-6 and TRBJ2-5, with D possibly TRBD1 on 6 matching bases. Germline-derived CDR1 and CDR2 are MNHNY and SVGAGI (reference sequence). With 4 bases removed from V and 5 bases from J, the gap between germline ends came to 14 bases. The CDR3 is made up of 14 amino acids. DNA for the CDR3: TGTGCCAGCAGTTCCGCCCCGAGGGGGGAGACCCAGTACTTC. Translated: CASSSAPRGETQYF.

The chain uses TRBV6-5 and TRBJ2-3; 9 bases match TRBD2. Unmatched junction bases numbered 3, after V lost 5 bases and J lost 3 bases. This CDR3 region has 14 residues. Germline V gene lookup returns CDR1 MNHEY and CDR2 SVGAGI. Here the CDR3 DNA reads TGTGCCAGCAGTCGCGGGGGGGCGACAGATACGCAGTATTTT. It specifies CASSRGGATDTQYF.

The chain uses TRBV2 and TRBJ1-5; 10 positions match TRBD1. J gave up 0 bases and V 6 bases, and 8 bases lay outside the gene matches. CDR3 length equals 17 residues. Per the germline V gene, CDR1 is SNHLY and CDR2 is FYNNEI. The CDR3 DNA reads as TGTGCCAGCAGCGGGGACAGGGGCGACTATAGCAATCAGCCCCAGCATTTT. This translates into CASSGDRGDYSNQPQHF. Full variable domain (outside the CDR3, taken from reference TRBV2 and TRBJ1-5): EPEVTQTPSHQVTQMGQEVILRCVPISNHLYFYWYRQILGQKVEFLVSFYNNEISEKSEIFDDQFSVERPDGSNFTLKIRSTKLEDSAMYFCASSGDRGDYSNQPQHFGDGTRLSIL.

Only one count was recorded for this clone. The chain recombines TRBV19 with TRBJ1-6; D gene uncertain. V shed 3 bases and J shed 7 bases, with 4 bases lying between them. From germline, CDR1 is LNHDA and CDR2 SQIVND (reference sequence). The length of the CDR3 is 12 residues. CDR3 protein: CASSMENSPLHF. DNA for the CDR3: TGTGCCAGTAGTATGGAGAATTCACCCCTCCACTTT.

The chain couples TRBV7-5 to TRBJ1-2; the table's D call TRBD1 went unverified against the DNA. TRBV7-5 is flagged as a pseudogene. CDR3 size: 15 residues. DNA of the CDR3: TGTGTCAGAAGCCAAGACAGTTTAGCTAACTATGGCTACACCTTC. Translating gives CVRSQDSLANYGYTF.

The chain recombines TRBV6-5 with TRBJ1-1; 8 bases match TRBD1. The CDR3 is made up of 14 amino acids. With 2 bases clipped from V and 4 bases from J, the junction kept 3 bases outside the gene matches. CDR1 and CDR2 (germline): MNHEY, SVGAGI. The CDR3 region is CASSYDRGRTEAFF. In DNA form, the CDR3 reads TGTGCCAGCAGTTACGACAGGGGTCGCACTGAAGCTTTCTTT.